This T cell receptor (beta chain) originates from a study of cytotoxic CD8 clonotypes in ibrutinib-treated CLL. Study results and caveats: Public clonotypes, an uncommon group, contracted or remained stable on treatment. Exceeding age-matched healthy donors, baseline clonality also tracked the counts of circulating CD8+ T cells. Ibrutinib response saw clonality rise, and progression saw it return toward baseline.

The protocol was immunoSEQ multiplex PCR, while the TCRdb copy is restricted to in-frame clones and leaves out a portion. Among under 75,000 clones listed, less than 75% were seen once. The ends lost 2 bases at V and 5 bases at J; junction bases unmatched: 5. Germline V gene data show CDR1 as MNHEY and CDR2 as SVGAGI. This CDR3 is 15 amino acids long. As for this clone: Its antigen is still unknown.

This specimen consisted of PBMCs, obtained after 12 months of ibrutinib treatment. The chain uses TRBV6-5 and TRBJ2-5; 10 positions match TRBD1. This TCR was recovered from a human donor with chronic lymphocytic leukemia. The CDR3 nucleotides read TGTGCCAGCAGTTACAAGGGACAGGGGACGGAGACCCAGTACTTC. Translation: CASSYKGQGTETQYF.